The following is a T cell receptor (beta chain) sequence with its context. The CDR3 loop spans 15 amino acids. After removal of 5 bases from V and 5 bases from J, the junction contained 8 bases not matched to a gene. The V gene's germline CDR1 is LGHNA and CDR2 YNFKEQ. The data stem from a study of control samples from healthy donors and cancer patients. Repertoires were generated with immunoSEQ multiplex PCR, while TCRdb's copy carries only in-frame clones and drops some. The table has around 50,000 clones, 65% to 90% seen once. The source is a woman in her forties or fifties with lung cancer. Sequencing was performed on PBMCs. The chain employs TRBV4-2 and TRBJ1-1; 10 nucleotides match TRBD1. The CDR3 DNA sequence: TGTGCCAGCAGCTCGCCCGGGACAGGGGATACTGAAGCTTTCTTT. Protein product: CASSSPGTGDTEAFF.